The 24 T cell receptor beta chains below come from one sample, sequenced in a study of cytomegalovirus exposure and HLA in healthy donors. 13 Jbeta primers and 60 Vbeta primers were used for the PCR. Measured with immunoSEQ multiplex PCR; TCRdb has only the in-frame clones, and not every one. The data contain about 200,000 clones, less than 85% of them singletons. Sample: PBMCs. The receptors were gathered from a girl aged 5-17 years in good health and CMV-seropositive.

The chain joins TRBV5-4 to TRBJ2-3; 10 nucleotides match TRBD2. The CDR3 has 15 residues. Unmatched junction bases numbered 4, after V lost 4 bases and J lost 2 bases. From germline, CDR1 is SGHNT and CDR2 YYREEE (reference sequence). CDR3 amino acids: CASSQRGGYTDTQYF. Here the CDR3 DNA reads TGTGCCAGCAGCCAGCGGGGGGGATACACAGATACGCAGTATTTT.

The CDR3 loop reads CASSQGAGQGAIYEQYF. Here the CDR3 DNA reads TGCGCCAGCAGCCAAGGAGCAGGACAGGGGGCAATATACGAGCAGTACTTC. The chain employs TRBV4-1 and TRBJ2-7, with TRBD1 matching over 11 bases. This CDR3 has 17 amino acids. The germline V gene encodes CDR1 MGHRA and CDR2 YSYEKL. V lost 1 base and J lost 4; bases outside the gene matches: 9.

The sample holds one count of this clone. The rearrangement uses TRBV6-5 and TRBJ1-2; the D gene is possibly TRBD1 (6 bases). V lost 2 bases and J lost 4, with 11 bases in between. The CDR3 runs 14 residues. Germline assignment: CDR1 MNHEY and CDR2 SVGAGI. The CDR3 bases are TGTGCCAGCAGTTACCGGGGGGCAATCTATGGCTACACCTTC. Translating it yields CASSYRGAIYGYTF.

J is TRBJ1-5 and V is TRBV6-1; maybe TRBD1 (5 bases). Germline loops: CDR1 MNHNS, CDR2 SASEGT. Trimming took off 2 bases at V and 1 base at J, with 12 bases between the two ends. The CDR3 has 16 residues. The CDR3 DNA follows: TGTGCCAGCAGTGAAAGGCAGAAGGGGAGCAATCAGCCCCAGCATTTT. It codes for CASSERQKGSNQPQHF.

V usage is TRBV4-3 and J usage is TRBJ2-2; TRBD1 matches 9 bases. J gave up 6 bases and V 0 bases, and 11 bases lay outside the gene matches. CDR3 length equals 18 residues. Germline values: CDR1 LGHNA, CDR2 YSLEER. CDR3 in amino acids: CASSQDRWGQGLPGELFF. Written as DNA, the CDR3 is TGCGCCAGCAGCCAAGATCGGTGGGGACAGGGACTCCCCGGGGAGCTGTTTTTT.

The chain carries TRBV30 and TRBJ1-1; weak D call: TRBD1 (5 bases). The CDR3 extends over 11 amino acids. Looked up from germline, CDR1 is GTSNPN and CDR2 is SVGIG (reference sequence). V gave up 5 bases and J gave up 5 bases, with 9 bases separating them. The CDR3 protein is CAWARVTEAFF. The CDR3 DNA sequence: TGTGCCTGGGCCAGGGTTACTGAAGCTTTCTTT. The variable domain in full, with the rest retrieved from reference TRBV30 and TRBJ1-1, is SQTIHQWPATLVQPVGSPLSLECTVEGTSNPNLYWYRQAAGRGLQLLFYSVGIGQISSEVPQNLSASRPQDRQFILSSKKLLLSDSGFYLCAWARVTEAFFGQGTRLTVV.

This clone has just a few counts. The gene calls are TRBV6-5 and TRBJ2-3; D is unclear. Germline loops: CDR1 MNHEY, CDR2 SVGAGI. This CDR3 spans 12 amino acids. V dropped 5 bases and J dropped 6 bases, with 9 bases sitting between them. The DNA for the CDR3 is TGTGCCAGCAGTGAAGTCCAGGATACGCAGTATTTT. Translation gives CASSEVQDTQYF.

This chain links TRBV19 with TRBJ1-2; D is ambiguous. This CDR3 is built from 15 residues. Germline CDR1 is LNHDA and CDR2 is SQIVND (reference sequence). V was shortened by 0 bases and J by 2 bases, with 10 bases between the two germline ends. The CDR3 nucleotides read TGTGCCAGTAGTATAGATCGGGGAGGAAACTATGGCTACACCTTC. Translated, it gives CASSIDRGGNYGYTF.

V usage is TRBV30 and J usage is TRBJ1-5, with 10 bases matching TRBD1. V lost 4 bases and J lost 3; bases outside the gene matches: 3. The germline gives CDR1 GTSNPN, CDR2 SVGIG (reference sequence). The CDR3 totals 14 residues. The DNA for the CDR3 is TGTGCCTGGACCGACAGGGGGCCCAATCAGCCCCAGCATTTT. This gives the protein CAWTDRGPNQPQHF.

The rearrangement uses TRBV6-5 and TRBJ1-1, with D possibly TRBD1 on 6 matching bases. The CDR3 sequence is 13 residues long. Germline CDR1 reads MNHEY; CDR2 reads SVGAGI. Trimming left V 2 bases short and J 7 bases short, with 11 bases between. CDR3 in DNA: TGTGCCAGCAGTTACGCGACAGGATTTGAAGCTTTCTTT. Protein sequence: CASSYATGFEAFF.

Worth noting for this clone: Other nucleotide sequences in the sample specify the same CDR3. CDR3 region: CASSTSGGNQPQHF. The CDR3 region has the DNA TGTGCCAGTAGTACATCAGGGGGGAATCAGCCCCAGCATTTT. V usage is TRBV19 and J usage is TRBJ1-5; TRBD1 matches at 7 bases. With 4 bases clipped from V and 4 bases from J, the junction kept 4 bases outside the gene matches. The CDR3 totals 14 residues. Germline V CDR1 and CDR2: LNHDA, SQIVND (reference sequence). Supplemented by reference TRBV19 and TRBJ1-5, the full variable domain reads DGGITQSPKYLFRKEGQNVTLSCEQNLNHDAMYWYRQDPGQGLRLIYYSQIVNDFQKGDIAEGYSVSREKKESFPLTVTSAQKNPTAFYLCASSTSGGNQPQHFGDGTRLSIL.

The chain couples TRBV7-2 to TRBJ2-1; 13 bases are a match to TRBD2. V dropped 6 bases and J dropped 2; count of bases not matched to a gene: 4. CDR3 length: 16 amino acids. Germline loops: CDR1 SGHTA, CDR2 FQGNSA. In DNA, the CDR3 is TGTGCCAGCAGTCCTGGACTAGCGGGGGCCTACAATGAGCAGTTCTTC. The encoded protein is CASSPGLAGAYNEQFF. The full variable domain, its missing parts supplied by reference TRBV7-2 and TRBJ2-1, is GAGVSQSPSNKVTEKGKDVELRCDPISGHTALYWYRQSLGQGLEFLIYFQGNSAPDKSGLPSDRFSAERTGGSVSTLTIQRTQQEDSAVYLCASSPGLAGAYNEQFFGPGTRLTVL.

The rearrangement links TRBV18 to TRBJ1-4, with D possibly being TRBD1 (5 bases). Trimming left V 3 bases short and J 0 bases short, with 8 bases between. CDR3 length equals 15 residues. Germline CDR1 is KGHSH and CDR2 is LQKENI. The CDR3 sequence is CASSPRQTTNEKLFF. DNA for the CDR3: TGTGCCAGCTCACCCAGACAGACAACTAATGAAAAACTGTTTTTT.

This clone occurred once. The chain is built from TRBV5-5 and TRBJ2-3; 9 bases map to TRBD2. The length of the CDR3 is 17 residues. The junction had 13 bases not matched to a gene; V was cut back by 4 bases and J by 4 bases. Germline loops: CDR1 SGHKS, CDR2 YYEKEE (reference sequence). The CDR3 sequence is CASSPPVGGGASDTQYF. DNA of the CDR3: TGTGCCAGCAGCCCCCCGGTAGGCGGGGGGGCCTCAGATACGCAGTATTTT.

In this sample, this clone turned up a few times. At the DNA level, this CDR3 is encoded by other sequences in the same sample as well. The chain combines TRBV14 with TRBJ2-7; maybe TRBD1 (6 bases). CDR1 is SGHDN and CDR2 is FVKESK in the germline V gene. Trimming stripped 1 base from V and 6 bases from J, with 7 bases between. This CDR3 region has 12 residues. CDR3 in DNA: TGTGCCAGCAGCCAAGTCAGGGGCGAGCAGTACTTC. It yields the protein CASSQVRGEQYF.

The chain is built from TRBV7-9 and TRBJ2-3; maybe TRBD2 (5 bases). Per the germline V gene, CDR1 is SEHNR and CDR2 is FQNEAQ (reference sequence). The CDR3 is 14 residues long. Trimming left V 1 base short and J 4 bases short, with 9 bases between. For the CDR3, the DNA is TGTGCCAGCAGCTTAGGCCTAGCTGCAGATACGCAGTATTTT. This encodes CASSLGLAADTQYF.

This clone turned up a few times. This chain joins TRBV5-1 and TRBJ2-5; possible D gene TRBD2, 5 bases. Trimming cost V 5 bases and J 5 bases, with 13 bases left between them. This CDR3 has 13 residues. CDR1 and CDR2 from the germline V gene are SGHRS and YFSETQ. Here the CDR3 reads CASRLEVGETQYF. The CDR3 coding sequence is TGCGCCAGCAGACTAGAGGTCGGGGAGACCCAGTACTTC.

V usage is TRBV10-3 and J usage is TRBJ1-5, with 8 positions matching TRBD1. The CDR3 has 13 amino acids. Germline-derived CDR1 and CDR2 are ENHRY and SYGVKD. After removal of 9 bases from V and 5 bases from J, the junction contained 6 bases not matched to a gene. In DNA, the CDR3 is TGTGCCATAAGGACAGGGAGGGATCAGCCCCAGCATTTT. Translating gives CAIRTGRDQPQHF.

The CDR3 coding sequence is TGCGCCAGCAGCCAAGACCCGGGGTTTTGGGGGGGCCAGAAAGAGACCCAGTACTTC. Residues: CASSQDPGFWGGQKETQYF. The rearrangement links TRBV4-1 to TRBJ2-5, with a tentative D call TRBD2 (7 bases). V lost 0 bases and J lost 3, with 23 bases in between. Germline CDR1 MGHRA, CDR2 YSYEKL. The CDR3 covers 19 residues.

This sequence joins TRBV6-1 and TRBJ1-2; TRBD1 agrees at 8 bases. This CDR3 has 13 residues. CDR1 and CDR2 (germline): MNHNS, SASEGT. Trimming removed 5 bases from V and 4 bases from J; junction bases left unmatched: 3. In DNA form, the CDR3 reads TGTGCCAGCAGTCAGGGGGCTGGCTATGGCTACACCTTC. It codes for CASSQGAGYGYTF.

The J gene is TRBJ2-7, the V gene TRBV19; 7 bases line up with TRBD1. Per germline, CDR1 LNHDA and CDR2 SQIVND (reference sequence). Trimming cost V 4 bases and J 6 bases; bases outside gene matches: 9. The CDR3 has 14 residues. Written as DNA, the CDR3 is TGTGCCAGTAGTAAGGGAAGGGGGCTGGGCGAGCAGTACTTC. The encoded protein is CASSKGRGLGEQYF.

The V call is TRBV19, the J call TRBJ2-3, with TRBD1 matching over 7 bases. V was clipped by 3 bases and J by 3 bases; unmatched bases: 3. CDR1 is LNHDA, CDR2 SQIVND, per germline (reference sequence). The CDR3 runs to 14 residues. The CDR3 loop reads CASSIHRGTDTQYF. The CDR3 region has the DNA TGTGCCAGTAGTATCCACAGGGGTACAGATACGCAGTATTTT.

The chain is built from TRBV27 and TRBJ2-7, with D hard to call. CDR1 is MNHEY, CDR2 SMNVEV, per germline (reference sequence). This CDR3 is 12 amino acids long. The V gene lost 5 bases and the J gene lost 5 bases, with 10 bases spanning the gap. The chain's CDR3 is CASSPHSHEQYF. The CDR3 region has the DNA TGTGCCAGCAGTCCTCATAGCCACGAGCAGTACTTC.

The chain couples TRBV2 to TRBJ1-5; 9 positions agree with TRBD1. Germline CDR1 reads SNHLY; CDR2 reads FYNNEI. The CDR3 contains 15 residues. V shed 6 bases and J 2 bases; nucleotides not matched to a gene: 5. The CDR3 region has the DNA TGTGCCAGCAGGACGACAGGGGGTGGCAATCAGCCCCAGCATTTT. It is translated as CASRTTGGGNQPQHF.